The present TCR beta chain was sequenced within a study of shared clonotypes between healthy human individuals. Study-wide findings and caveats: Naive subsets generally exceeded memory subsets in estimated richness. Relative to their counterparts shared across all four donors, non-shared clonotypes exhibited diminished generation probabilities.

This table comes from immunoSEQ multiplex PCR, and its TCRdb copy is limited to in-frame clones, with some not included. The sample has 2,500,000 or so clones, roughly 93% seen once. Of note for this clone: The antigen remains unidentified.

V was shortened by 7 bases and J by 7 bases, with 25 bases between the two germline ends. Germline CDR1 reads MNHNY; CDR2 reads SVGAGI (reference sequence). The CDR3 is 16 residues long. Adult donors, all healthy and HIV-negative, had no recent acute infections or vaccinations. This clonotype originated in a man younger than 35 in good health. Some clones in this sample may be carry-over from other donors' samples. The chain carries TRBV6-6 and TRBJ1-2; perhaps TRBD1 as D (6 bases). The source material was naive CD4+ T cells from PBMCs. Described subset: CD45RA+ positively selected. This CDR3 reads CASNTPGGGSAFGYTF. In DNA, the CDR3 is TGTGCCAGCAATACCCCCGGGGGGGGCTCAGCATTTGGCTACACCTTC.